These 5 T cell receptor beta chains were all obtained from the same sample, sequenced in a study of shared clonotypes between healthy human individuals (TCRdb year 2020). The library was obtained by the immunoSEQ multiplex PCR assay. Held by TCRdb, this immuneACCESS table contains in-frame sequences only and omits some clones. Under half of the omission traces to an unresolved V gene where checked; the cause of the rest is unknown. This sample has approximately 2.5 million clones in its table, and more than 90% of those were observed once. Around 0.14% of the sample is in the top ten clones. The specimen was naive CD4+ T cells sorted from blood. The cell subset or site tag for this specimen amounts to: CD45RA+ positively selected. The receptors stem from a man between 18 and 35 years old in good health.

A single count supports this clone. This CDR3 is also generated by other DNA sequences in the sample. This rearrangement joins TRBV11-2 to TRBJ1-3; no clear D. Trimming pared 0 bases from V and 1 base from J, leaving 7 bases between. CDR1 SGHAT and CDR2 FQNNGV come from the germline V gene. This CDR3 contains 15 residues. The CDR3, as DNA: TGTGCCAGCAGCTTAGAGCGAGGATCTGGAAACACCATATATTTT. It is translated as CASSLERGSGNTIYF.

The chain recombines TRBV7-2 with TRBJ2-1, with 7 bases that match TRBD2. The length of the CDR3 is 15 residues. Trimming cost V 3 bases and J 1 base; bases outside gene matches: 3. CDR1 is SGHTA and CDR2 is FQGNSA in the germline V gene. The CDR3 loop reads CASSFRTRSYNEQFF. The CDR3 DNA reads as TGTGCCAGCAGCTTCCGGACTAGATCCTACAATGAGCAGTTCTTC.

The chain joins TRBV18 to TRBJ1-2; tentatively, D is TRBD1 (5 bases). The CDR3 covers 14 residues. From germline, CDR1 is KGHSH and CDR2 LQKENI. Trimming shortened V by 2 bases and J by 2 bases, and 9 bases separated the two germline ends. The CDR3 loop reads CASSPGAGNYGYTF. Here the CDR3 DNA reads TGTGCCAGCTCACCAGGGGCAGGGAACTATGGCTACACCTTC.

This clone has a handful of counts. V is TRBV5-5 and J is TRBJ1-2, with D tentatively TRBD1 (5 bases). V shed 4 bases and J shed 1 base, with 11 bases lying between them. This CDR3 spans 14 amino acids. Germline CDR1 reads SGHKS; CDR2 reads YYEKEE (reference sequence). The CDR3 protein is CASSATGDNYGYTF. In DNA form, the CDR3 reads TGTGCCAGCAGCGCTACAGGAGATAACTATGGCTACACCTTC.

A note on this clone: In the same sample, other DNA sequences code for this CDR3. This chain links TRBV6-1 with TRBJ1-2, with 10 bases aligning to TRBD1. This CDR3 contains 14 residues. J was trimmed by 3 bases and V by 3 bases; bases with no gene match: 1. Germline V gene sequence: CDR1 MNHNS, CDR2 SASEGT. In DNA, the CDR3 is TGTGCCAGCAGTGAGGGACAGGGGTACTATGGCTACACCTTC. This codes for CASSEGQGYYGYTF.